This record looks at one T cell receptor beta chain sequence and its context. Ages ranged from about 18 to 89 years, with residence in fewer than 25 US areas. Participants had their cohort set by participant-reported clinical history. The data stem from a study of blood T cell repertoires in COVID-19. Looking at the study overall: T cells, B-cell-depleted T cells, or PBMCs supplied cDNA or gDNA.

The V gene's germline CDR1 is SGHTA and CDR2 FQGTGA. J gave up 12 bases and V 5 bases, and 9 bases lay outside the gene matches. The CDR3 sequence is 14 residues long. In the authors' methods: The authors estimated nucleated cell counts from reference gene primer amplification. Data came from immunoSEQ multiplex PCR; TCRdb stores just in-frame clones and leaves some out. The V and J calls and clone size were taken over from that table, and D and trimming were inferred from the DNA. The sample includes a few hundred thousand clones, about 86% of them seen just once. The chain recombines TRBV7-3 with TRBJ2-1; 11 positions match TRBD2. The specimen was PBMCs or T cells enriched from blood (not recorded which). The receptor was isolated from a woman between 45 and 65 years old with acute COVID-19. Here the CDR3 reads CASSPRLAGGGQFF. DNA of the CDR3: TGTGCCAGCAGCCCTCGCCTAGCGGGAGGAGGGCAGTTCTTC.